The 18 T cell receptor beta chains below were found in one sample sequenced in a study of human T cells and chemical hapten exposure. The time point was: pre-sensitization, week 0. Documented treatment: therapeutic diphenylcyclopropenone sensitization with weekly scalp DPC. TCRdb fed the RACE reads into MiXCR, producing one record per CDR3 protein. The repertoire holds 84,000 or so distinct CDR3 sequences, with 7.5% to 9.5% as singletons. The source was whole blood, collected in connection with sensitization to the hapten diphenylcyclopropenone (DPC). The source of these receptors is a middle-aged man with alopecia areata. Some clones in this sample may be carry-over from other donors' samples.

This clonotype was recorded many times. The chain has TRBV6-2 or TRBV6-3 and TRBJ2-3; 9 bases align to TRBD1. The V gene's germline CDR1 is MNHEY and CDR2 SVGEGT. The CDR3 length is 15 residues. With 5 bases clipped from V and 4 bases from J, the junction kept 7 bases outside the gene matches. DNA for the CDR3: TGTGCCAGCAGTACCCGGGACAGGGTTCCAGATACGCAGTATTTT. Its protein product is CASSTRDRVPDTQYF.

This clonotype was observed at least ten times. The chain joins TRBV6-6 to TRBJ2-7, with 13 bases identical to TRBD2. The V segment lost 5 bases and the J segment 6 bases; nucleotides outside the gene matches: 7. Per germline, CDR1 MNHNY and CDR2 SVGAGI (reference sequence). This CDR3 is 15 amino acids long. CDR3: CASSTGLAGETEQYV. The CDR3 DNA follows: TGTGCCAGCAGTACCGGACTAGCGGGAGAGACCGAGCAGTACGTC.

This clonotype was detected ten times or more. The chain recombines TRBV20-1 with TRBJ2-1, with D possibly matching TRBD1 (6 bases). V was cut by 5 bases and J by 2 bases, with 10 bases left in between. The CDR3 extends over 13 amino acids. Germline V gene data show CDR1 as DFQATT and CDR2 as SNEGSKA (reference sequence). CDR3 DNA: TGCAGTGCTGCAGGACAGCCCTACAATGAGCAGTTCTTC. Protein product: CSAAGQPYNEQFF.

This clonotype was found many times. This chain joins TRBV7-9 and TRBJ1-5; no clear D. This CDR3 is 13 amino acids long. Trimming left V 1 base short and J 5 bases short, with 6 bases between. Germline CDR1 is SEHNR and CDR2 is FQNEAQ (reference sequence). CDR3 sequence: CASSLGEYQPQHF. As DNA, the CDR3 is TGTGCCAGCAGCTTAGGAGAGTATCAGCCCCAGCATTTT. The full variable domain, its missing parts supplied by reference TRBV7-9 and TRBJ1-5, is DTGVSQNPRHKITKRGQNVTFRCDPISEHNRLYWYRQTLGQGPEFLTYFQNEAQLEKSRLLSDRFSAERPKGSFSTLEIQRTEQGDSAMYLCASSLGEYQPQHFGDGTRLSIL.

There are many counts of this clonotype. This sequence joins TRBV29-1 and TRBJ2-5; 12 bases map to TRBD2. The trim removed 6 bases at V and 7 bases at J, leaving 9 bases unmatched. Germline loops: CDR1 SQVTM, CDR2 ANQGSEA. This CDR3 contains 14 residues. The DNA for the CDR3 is TGCAGCGTGGAGGCTAGCGGGAGGGACGGGACCCAGTACTTC. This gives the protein CSVEASGRDGTQYF.

CDR3 nucleotides: TGTGCCACCAGATCGGGGCAGGGACCGAACACTGAAGCTTTCTTT. Translation: CATRSGQGPNTEAFF. The V gene is TRBV24-1, the J gene TRBJ1-1; perhaps TRBD1 as D (5 bases). The germline gives CDR1 KGHDR, CDR2 SFDVKD. Trimming removed 7 bases at V and 1 base at J, with 15 bases between. This CDR3 has 15 amino acids.

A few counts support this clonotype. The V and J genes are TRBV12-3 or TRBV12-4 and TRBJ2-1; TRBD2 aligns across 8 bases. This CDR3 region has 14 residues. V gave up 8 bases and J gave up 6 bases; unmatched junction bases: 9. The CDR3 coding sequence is TGTGCCAGCCGTACGAGCGGGGGAGTCAATGAGCAGTTCTTC. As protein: CASRTSGGVNEQFF.

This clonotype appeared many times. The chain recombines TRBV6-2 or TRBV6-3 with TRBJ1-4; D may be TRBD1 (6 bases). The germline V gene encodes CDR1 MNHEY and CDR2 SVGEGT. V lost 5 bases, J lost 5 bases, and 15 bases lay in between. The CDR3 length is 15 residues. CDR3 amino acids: CASSRGSQGNEKLFF. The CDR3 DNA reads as TGTGCCAGCAGTCGCGGATCCCAGGGGAATGAAAAACTGTTTTTT.

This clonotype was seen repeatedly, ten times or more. This CDR3 is CSVGPGQGSREQYF. CDR3 nucleotides: TGCAGCGTTGGTCCGGGACAGGGGTCGCGTGAGCAGTACTTC. The rearrangement links TRBV29-1 to TRBJ2-7; TRBD1 matches at 10 bases. The CDR3 runs to 14 residues. J gave up 7 bases and V 4 bases, and 10 bases lay outside the gene matches. Germline CDR1 and CDR2: SQVTM and ANQGSEA.

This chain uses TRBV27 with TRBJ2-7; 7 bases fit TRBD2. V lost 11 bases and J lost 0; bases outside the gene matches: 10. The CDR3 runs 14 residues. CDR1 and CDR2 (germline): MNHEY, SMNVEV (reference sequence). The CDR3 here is CAWGWGGSSYEQYV. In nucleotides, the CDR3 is TGTGCCTGGGGATGGGGCGGGAGCTCCTACGAGCAGTACGTC.

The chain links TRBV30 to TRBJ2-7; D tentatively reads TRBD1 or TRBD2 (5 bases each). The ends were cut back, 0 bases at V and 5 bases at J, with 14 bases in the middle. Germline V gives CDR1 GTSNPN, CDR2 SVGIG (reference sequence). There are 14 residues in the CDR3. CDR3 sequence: CAWSVLLGPHEQYF. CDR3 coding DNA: TGTGCCTGGAGTGTACTACTGGGACCCCACGAGCAGTACTTC. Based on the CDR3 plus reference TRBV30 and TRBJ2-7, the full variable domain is SQTIHQWPATLVQPVGSPLSLECTVEGTSNPNLYWYRQAAGRGLQLLFYSVGIGQISSEVPQNLSASRPQDRQFILSSKKLLLSDSGFYLCAWSVLLGPHEQYFGPGTRLTVT.

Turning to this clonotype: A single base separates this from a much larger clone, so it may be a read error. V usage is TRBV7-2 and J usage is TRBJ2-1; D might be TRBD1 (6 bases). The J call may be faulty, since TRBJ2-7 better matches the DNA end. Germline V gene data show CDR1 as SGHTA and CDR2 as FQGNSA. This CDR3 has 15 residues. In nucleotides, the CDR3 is TGTGCCAGCAGCGAACAGGGTATCTCCTACAATGAGCAGTACTTC. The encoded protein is CASSEQGISYNEQYF.

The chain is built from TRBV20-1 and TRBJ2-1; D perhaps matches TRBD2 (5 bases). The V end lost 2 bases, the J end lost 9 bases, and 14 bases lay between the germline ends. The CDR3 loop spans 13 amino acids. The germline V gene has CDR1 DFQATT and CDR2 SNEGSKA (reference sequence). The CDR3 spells CSARYTERVEQFF. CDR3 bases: TGCAGTGCTAGATATACCGAGAGGGTTGAGCAGTTCTTC.

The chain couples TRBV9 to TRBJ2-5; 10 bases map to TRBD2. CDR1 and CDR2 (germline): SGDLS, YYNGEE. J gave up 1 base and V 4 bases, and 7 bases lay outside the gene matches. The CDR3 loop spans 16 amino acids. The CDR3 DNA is TGTGCCAGCAGCCCAAGGACTAGCGGACTCCAAGAGACCCAGTACTTC. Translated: CASSPRTSGLQETQYF. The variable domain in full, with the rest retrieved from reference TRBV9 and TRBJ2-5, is DSGVTQTPKHLITATGQRVTLRCSPRSGDLSVYWYQQSLDQGLQFLIQYYNGEERAKGNILERFSAQQFPDLHSELNLSSLELGDSALYFCASSPRTSGLQETQYFGPGTRLLVL.

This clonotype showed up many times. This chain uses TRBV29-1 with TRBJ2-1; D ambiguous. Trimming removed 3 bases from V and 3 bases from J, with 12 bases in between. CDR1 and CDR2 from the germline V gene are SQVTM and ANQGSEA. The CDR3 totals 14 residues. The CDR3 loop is CSVDSFSLYNEQFF. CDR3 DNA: TGCAGCGTTGATTCCTTTTCGCTCTACAATGAGCAGTTCTTC.

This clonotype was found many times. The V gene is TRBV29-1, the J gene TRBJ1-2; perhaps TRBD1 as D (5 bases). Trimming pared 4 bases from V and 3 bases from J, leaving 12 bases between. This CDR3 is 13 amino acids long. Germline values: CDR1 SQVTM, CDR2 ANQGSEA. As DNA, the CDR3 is TGCAGCGTTGGCCAAGGGACGGACTATGGCTACACCTTC. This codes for CSVGQGTDYGYTF.

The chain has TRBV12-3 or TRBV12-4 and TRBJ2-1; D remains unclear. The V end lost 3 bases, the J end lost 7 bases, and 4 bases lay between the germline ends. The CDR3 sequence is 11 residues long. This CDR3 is CASSFRNEQFF. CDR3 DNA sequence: TGTGCCAGCAGTTTCAGAAATGAGCAGTTCTTC.

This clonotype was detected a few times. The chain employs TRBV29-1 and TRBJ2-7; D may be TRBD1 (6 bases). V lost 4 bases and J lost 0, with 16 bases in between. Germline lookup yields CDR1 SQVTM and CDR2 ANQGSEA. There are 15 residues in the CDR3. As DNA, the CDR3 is TGCAGCGTTGCGAGAACCTGGGACAACTCCTACGAGCAGTACTTC. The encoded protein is CSVARTWDNSYEQYF.